This TCR beta chain was documented in a study of T-cell reconstitution after alpha-beta-depleted transplantation in children. This clonotype was counted between two and nine times. Unique molecular identifiers were incorporated when the TCRbeta library was constructed. From the PCR reads, TCRdb called clonotypes with MiXCR, one entry per CDR3 protein. This sample has 250,000 to 350,000 distinct CDR3 sequences, with about a tenth found just once. Here the sequenced sample was PBMCs from the stem cell graft donor, taken from the stem cell graft. This receptor was identified in a human donor who donated a stem cell graft to a child with SCID.

The CDR3, as DNA: TGTGCCAGCAGTTTGCCTACCATCGACGAGCAGTACTTC. This sequence encodes CASSLPTIDEQYF. The chain carries TRBV12-3 or TRBV12-4 and TRBJ2-7; D is undetermined. Trimming cost V 3 bases and J 5 bases, with 11 bases left between them. CDR3 size: 13 residues.